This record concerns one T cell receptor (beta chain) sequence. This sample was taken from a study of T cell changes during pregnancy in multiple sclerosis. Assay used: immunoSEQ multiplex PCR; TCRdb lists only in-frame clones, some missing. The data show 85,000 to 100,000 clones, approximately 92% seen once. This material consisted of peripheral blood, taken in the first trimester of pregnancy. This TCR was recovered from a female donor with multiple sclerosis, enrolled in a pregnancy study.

The CDR3 spells CASSLRTEAFF. The CDR3 DNA follows: TGTGCCAGCAGCTTGCGCACTGAAGCTTTCTTT. The V gene is TRBV5-8, the J gene TRBJ1-1; D is undetermined. This CDR3 is 11 amino acids long. The germline gives CDR1 SGHTS, CDR2 YDEGEE. Trimming took 1 base from V and 4 from J, leaving 2 bases between them.